This note documents a single T cell receptor (beta chain) sequence. The antigen is unknown. The CDR3 consists of 12 residues. Germline-derived CDR1 and CDR2 are KGHSH and LQKENI. It was about 4,000 ng of total RNA that each TCR library used. Template switching was used to attach UMIs, which incorporated a 6-nucleotide sample barcode. TCRdb reprocessed the 5' RACE reads and reports one entry per CDR3 protein, with no DNA. Its table records some 450,000 distinct CDR3 sequences. The sample originates from a study of monozygotic twins with inflammatory bowel disease. Findings and limits, study-wide: Repertoire similarity did not separate concordant from discordant twins, possibly from limited power.

This clonotype was sampled from a human donor with ulcerative colitis or Crohn's disease, or a healthy co-twin of an affected twin (not recorded which). V is TRBV18 and J is TRBJ2-7; TCRdb returns TRBD1, unconfirmable since there is no DNA. Sequences were obtained from blood. CDR3 residues: CASSGQRNEQYF.